This note documents a single TCR beta chain sequence. This record comes from a study of long-term antiretroviral therapy in people with HIV. At the level of the study: Samples collected earliest predate the 2015 immediate-ART recommendation by about a decade.

The authors ran the immunoSEQ assay, v3.0, at survey level. Measured with immunoSEQ multiplex PCR; TCRdb has only the in-frame clones, and not every one. The sample consists of over 35,000 clones, roughly 80% of them appearing once. The sample in question was unsorted PBMCs, obtained 1.5 years after starting antiretroviral therapy. The receptor was derived from a man in his late teens or twenties with HIV.

The DNA of the CDR3 is TGCGCCAGCAGCCAAGTGTTGCGGGAGGGCTTCGGGGAGCTGTTTTTT. Protein product: CASSQVLREGFGELFF. The rearrangement links TRBV4-3 to TRBJ2-2, with 9 bases fitting TRBD2. CDR1 LGHNA and CDR2 YSLEER come from the germline V gene. V trimming: 1 base; J trimming: 7 bases; junction bases outside the gene matches: 7. The CDR3 is 16 residues long.